These 27 T cell receptor beta chains were all obtained from the same sample, sequenced in a study of patients and donors after allogeneic stem cell transplantation. MiXCR, run by TCRdb on the RT-PCR reads, gives a single entry per CDR3 protein. The sample holds about 100,000 distinct CDR3 sequences; 35% are singletons and the top ten take 25% to 35%. Sequences were obtained from blood, either unsorted or a sorted T cell fraction (not recorded which). All receptors come from a human donor who was either an allogeneic HSCT recipient or a stem cell or donor lymphocyte infusion donor (not recorded which). It is not recorded whose cells these are; they may come from a transplant donor.

CDR3 region: CSVRTNTEAFF. CDR3 nucleotides: TGCAGCGTTAGGACGAACACTGAAGCTTTCTTT. V usage is TRBV29-1 and J usage is TRBJ1-1; no firm D call. Germline-derived CDR1 and CDR2 are SQVTM and ANQGSEA. The V end was cut by 5 bases, the J end by 1 base, with 5 bases between. The CDR3 runs 11 residues.

This chain joins TRBV5-4 and TRBJ2-3; 7 bases match TRBD1. Trimming removed 5 bases from V and 6 bases from J; junction bases left unmatched: 12. Germline V gene data show CDR1 as SGHNT and CDR2 as YYREEE (reference sequence). The CDR3 is 15 residues long. CDR3 amino acids: CASSPTGSLADTQYF. The CDR3 coding sequence is TGTGCCAGCAGTCCGACAGGGAGCCTAGCCGATACGCAGTATTTT. The complete variable domain, with remaining parts taken from reference TRBV5-4 and TRBJ2-3, reads ETGVTQSPTHLIKTRGQQVTLRCSSQSGHNTVSWYQQALGQGPQFIFQYYREEENGRGNFPPRFSGLQFPNYSSELNVNALELDDSALYLCASSPTGSLADTQYFGPGTRLTVL.

V and J are TRBV7-2 and TRBJ2-1; 10 nucleotides align to TRBD2. The CDR3 has 16 residues. V lost 0 bases, J lost 4 bases, and 3 bases stayed unmatched. Germline V CDR1 and CDR2: SGHTA, FQGNSA. CDR3 amino acids: CASSLARSGGYNEQFF. The CDR3 coding sequence is TGTGCCAGCAGCTTAGCACGTAGCGGGGGGTACAATGAGCAGTTCTTC. The full variable domain, its missing parts supplied by reference TRBV7-2 and TRBJ2-1, is GAGVSQSPSNKVTEKGKDVELRCDPISGHTALYWYRQSLGQGLEFLIYFQGNSAPDKSGLPSDRFSAERTGGSVSTLTIQRTQQEDSAVYLCASSLARSGGYNEQFFGPGTRLTVL.

This clonotype was counted many times. The CDR3 region has the DNA TGTGCCAGCAGCTCGACGTCGGGGGGCACTGAAGCTTTCTTT. Its protein product is CASSSTSGGTEAFF. This sequence joins TRBV7-9 and TRBJ1-1; D is perhaps TRBD1 (5 bases). The CDR3 length is 14 residues. Trimming cost V 4 bases and J 4 bases, with 13 bases left between them. Per the germline V gene, CDR1 is SEHNR and CDR2 is FQNEAQ (reference sequence).

The chain is built from TRBV4-2 and TRBJ1-1; D perhaps matches TRBD1 (5 bases). Trimming took off 0 bases at V and 11 bases at J, with 13 bases between the two ends. CDR3 length: 13 residues. CDR1 LGHNA and CDR2 YNFKEQ come from the germline V gene. DNA for the CDR3: TGTGCCAGCAGCCAAGAATACCAGGGTTGGGCTTTCTTT. It yields the protein CASSQEYQGWAFF.

The chain recombines TRBV6-5 with TRBJ2-1; a weak D match, TRBD1 (5 bases). Germline-derived CDR1 and CDR2 are MNHEY and SVGAGI. The V end was cut by 0 bases, the J end by 0 bases, with 12 bases between. The CDR3 sequence is 17 residues long. The CDR3, as DNA: TGTGCCAGCAGTTACTCATCTGGACACAACTCCTACAATGAGCAGTTCTTC. It translates to CASSYSSGHNSYNEQFF.

This clonotype appeared a few times. The chain has TRBV3-1 and TRBJ1-5, with D hard to call. V shed 5 bases and J shed 5 bases, with 13 bases lying between them. This CDR3 has 14 amino acids. CDR1 is LGHDT and CDR2 is YNNKEL in the germline V gene (reference sequence). The CDR3 spells CASSYRTTDQPQHF. DNA of the CDR3: TGTGCCAGCAGCTACCGGACCACAGATCAGCCCCAGCATTTT.

This clonotype has only a few counts. The rearrangement uses TRBV10-3 and TRBJ1-1; D unresolved. CDR3 length: 12 residues. The V gene lost 6 bases and the J gene lost 4 bases, with 9 bases spanning the gap. CDR1 ENHRY and CDR2 SYGVKD come from the germline V gene. Here the CDR3 reads CAISAAGTEAFF. The CDR3 nucleotides read TGTGCCATCAGCGCGGCAGGCACTGAAGCTTTCTTT.

This chain links TRBV20-1 with TRBJ2-2; tentative D call: TRBD2 (6 bases). The CDR3 length is 16 residues. Trimming took off 0 bases at V and 4 bases at J, with 15 bases between the two ends. From germline, CDR1 is DFQATT and CDR2 SNEGSKA (reference sequence). CDR3 loop: CSARDARGLSTGELFF. CDR3 DNA: TGCAGTGCTAGAGATGCACGGGGACTTTCCACCGGGGAGCTGTTTTTT.

The chain recombines TRBV5-1 with TRBJ2-5, with TRBD1 matching over 7 bases. CDR3 size: 15 residues. V lost 3 bases, J lost 4 bases, and 9 bases stayed unmatched. Germline CDR1 reads SGHRS; CDR2 reads YFSETQ. CDR3 nucleotides: TGCGCCAGCAGCTGGGATCGGGACAGTCGAGAGACCCAGTACTTC. It is translated as CASSWDRDSRETQYF.

The rearrangement uses TRBV7-2 and TRBJ2-4, with D uncertain. CDR3 length equals 16 residues. Trimming cost V 1 base and J 0 bases, with 10 bases left between them. Germline CDR1 SGHTA, CDR2 FQGNSA. The CDR3 loop reads CASSLGHTLAKNIQYF. CDR3 bases: TGTGCCAGCAGCTTAGGGCATACCTTAGCCAAAAACATTCAGTACTTC.

This rearrangement joins TRBV12-5 to TRBJ1-5, with D unclear. This CDR3 region has 11 residues. Germline CDR1 LGHNT, CDR2 FRNRAP. The V end was cut by 3 bases, the J end by 4 bases, with 1 base between. The CDR3, as DNA: TGTGCTAGTGGTTTTAATCAGCCCCAGCATTTT. Protein product: CASGFNQPQHF.

This clonotype was seen more than once but under ten times. The CDR3, as DNA: TGTGCCAGCAGTGACCTAGAAGGGGATAATTCACCCCTCCACTTT. Its translation is CASSDLEGDNSPLHF. The chain has TRBV25-1 and TRBJ1-6; TRBD1 might be the D (5 bases). Germline-derived CDR1 and CDR2 are MGHDK and SYGVNS. V shed 3 bases and J shed 5 bases, with 11 bases lying between them. The CDR3 sequence is 15 residues long.

The V call is TRBV20-1, the J call TRBJ1-2; 8 bases line up with TRBD1. J gave up 6 bases and V 1 base, and 10 bases lay outside the gene matches. Per germline, CDR1 DFQATT and CDR2 SNEGSKA (reference sequence). The CDR3 spans 15 residues. The CDR3 is CSARAVAGGKNGYTF. CDR3 sequence (DNA): TGCAGTGCTAGAGCGGTGGCAGGGGGCAAGAATGGCTACACCTTC.

This clonotype was picked up many times. The chain is built from TRBV9 and TRBJ1-1, with a weak D call TRBD1 (6 bases). Germline V lookup: CDR1 SGDLS, CDR2 YYNGEE. The germline V and J ends were trimmed by 3 bases and 8 bases, with 11 bases remaining between them. The CDR3 consists of 12 residues. CDR3 DNA: TGTGCCAGCAGCGCACAGGGTGGGGAAGCTTTCTTT. It yields the protein CASSAQGGEAFF.

The CDR3 nucleotides are TGTGCCAGCAGCCGCTTCCCTGGACCGAACTCCTACGAGCAGTACTTC. Amino acids: CASSRFPGPNSYEQYF. This rearrangement joins TRBV4-2 to TRBJ2-7, with unresolved D. The CDR3 loop spans 16 amino acids. Germline V gene data show CDR1 as LGHNA and CDR2 as YNFKEQ. The V gene lost 4 bases and the J gene lost 0 bases, with 16 bases spanning the gap.

The genes are TRBV12-3 or TRBV12-4 and TRBJ1-5, with D possibly being TRBD1 (5 bases). CDR3 length equals 13 residues. Trimming removed 4 bases at V and 5 bases at J, with 9 bases between. The CDR3 loop reads CASSSAGHQPQHF. For the CDR3, the DNA is TGTGCCAGCAGTTCGGCAGGGCATCAGCCCCAGCATTTT.

CDR3 loop: CASSSRLSGPQHF. CDR3 nucleotides: TGTGCCAGCAGCTCAAGACTCTCCGGGCCCCAGCATTTT. V and J are TRBV6-5 and TRBJ1-5; D gene unclear. V lost 6 bases and J 9 bases, leaving 15 bases between the germline ends. Germline-derived CDR1 and CDR2 are MNHEY and SVGAGI. This CDR3 is 13 amino acids long.

This clonotype turned up a few times. The V and J genes are TRBV20-1 and TRBJ1-1; D is unclear. The germline V gene has CDR1 DFQATT and CDR2 SNEGSKA (reference sequence). CDR3 length: 12 residues. V was shortened by 6 bases and J by 3 bases, with 11 bases between the two germline ends. The CDR3 sequence: CSAADEDTEAFF. CDR3 in DNA: TGCAGTGCGGCAGACGAGGACACTGAAGCTTTCTTT.

The rearrangement links TRBV20-1 to TRBJ2-3, with TRBD1 identical over 7 bases. Germline V gene data show CDR1 as DFQATT and CDR2 as SNEGSKA (reference sequence). The CDR3 length is 14 residues. The CDR3 sequence: CSPARDRVTDTQYF. The CDR3 DNA reads TGCAGCCCCGCCCGGGACAGAGTCACAGATACGCAGTATTTT.

This clonotype has a handful of counts. The chain links TRBV28 to TRBJ2-7, with D hard to call. V gave up 6 bases and J gave up 3 bases, with 9 bases separating them. This CDR3 region has 12 residues. Germline V gene data show CDR1 as MDHEN and CDR2 as SYDVKM. In nucleotides, the CDR3 is TGTGCCAGCAGCTCGCCTAGCTACGAGCAGTACTTC. It translates to CASSSPSYEQYF.

Here the CDR3 DNA reads TGTGCCAGCCACTTCTGGGGACAGTCTTACGAGCAGTACTTC. Its translation is CASHFWGQSYEQYF. V is TRBV6-2 or TRBV6-3 and J is TRBJ2-7; 7 bases map to TRBD1. This CDR3 is built from 14 residues. Looked up from germline, CDR1 is MNHEY and CDR2 is SVGEGT. With V trimmed by 8 bases and J by 4 bases, 11 bases remained unmatched.

The rearrangement links TRBV27 to TRBJ1-6; unclear D gene. The CDR3 runs 15 residues. V lost 1 base, J lost 9 bases, and 13 bases lay in between. The germline V gene encodes CDR1 MNHEY and CDR2 SMNVEV (reference sequence). The CDR3 spells CASSLLETSGSPLHF. The CDR3 DNA follows: TGTGCCAGCAGTTTATTGGAAACCTCGGGTTCACCCCTCCACTTT.

V gene TRBV6-5 combines with J gene TRBJ1-1; D perhaps matches TRBD1 (6 bases). The CDR3 totals 14 residues. The germline V and J ends were trimmed by 2 bases and 4 bases, with 11 bases remaining between them. Germline CDR1 reads MNHEY; CDR2 reads SVGAGI. The DNA of the CDR3 is TGTGCCAGCAGTTACGGGGGGCGCAGCACTGAAGCTTTCTTT. It yields the protein CASSYGGRSTEAFF.

The genes are TRBV6-6 and TRBJ1-1, with D hard to call. The CDR3 is made up of 16 amino acids. Germline CDR1 MNHNY, CDR2 SVGAGI (reference sequence). Trimming cost V 2 bases and J 0 bases, with 13 bases left between them. CDR3 amino acids: CASSYPGRSVNTEAFF. CDR3 sequence (DNA): TGTGCCAGCAGTTACCCCGGACGGTCAGTGAACACTGAAGCTTTCTTT.

The gene calls are TRBV15 and TRBJ1-1; D might be TRBD1 (6 bases). This CDR3 is built from 15 residues. V shed 3 bases and J shed 6 bases, with 17 bases lying between them. Per the germline V gene, CDR1 is LNHNV and CDR2 is YYDKDF (reference sequence). CDR3 sequence: CATSSDRDGGPEAFF. CDR3 in DNA: TGTGCCACCAGCAGCGATCGGGACGGGGGCCCTGAAGCTTTCTTT.

This chain uses TRBV20-1 with TRBJ2-1; D is possibly TRBD2 (5 bases). CDR1 and CDR2 from the germline V gene are DFQATT and SNEGSKA (reference sequence). Deletions cut 0 bases from V and 2 bases from J, with 11 bases between. There are 15 residues in the CDR3. DNA of the CDR3: TGCAGTGCTAGAGATCTGTGGGAGCCCTACAATGAGCAGTTCTTC. As protein: CSARDLWEPYNEQFF.